This TCR beta chain was sequenced in a study of blood T cell repertoires in COVID-19. Study-level background: The origin of the acute and convalescent COVID-19 samples was the United States, Italy and Spain. The cDNA or gDNA used as material had been derived from T cells, B-cell-depleted T cells, or PBMCs.

Per the original methods: Amplification of reference gene primers provided the estimated nucleated cell counts. Only in-frame clones appear in the TCRdb table, and some are missing; sequencing was by immunoSEQ multiplex PCR. V and J calls and clone size are copied from that table; D and trimming were computed from the DNA. Of 150,000 to 200,000 clones listed, 88% are singletons. The TCR sequence derives from a man between 60 and 75 years old with acute or convalescent COVID-19. Sequencing used peripheral blood.

CDR3: CASSKGEGTEAFF. Here the CDR3 DNA reads TGTGCCAGCAGTAAGGGGGAGGGCACTGAAGCTTTCTTT. J is TRBJ1-1 and V is TRBV2; D possibly corresponds to TRBD1 (6 bases). V lost 5 bases and J lost 4, with 11 bases in between. CDR1 SNHLY and CDR2 FYNNEI come from the germline V gene. The CDR3 runs 13 residues.